The T cell receptor beta chain described here comes from a study of shared clonotypes between healthy human individuals. CDR1 LNHDA and CDR2 SQIVND come from the germline V gene (reference sequence). The V and J ends lost 3 bases and 0 bases respectively, with 9 bases between them. The CDR3 is 16 amino acids. In the CD4+ fraction, cells were divided into CD45RA+ naive and CD45RA-negative memory subsets. Profiled with immunoSEQ multiplex PCR; TCRdb holds only in-frame clones, not every one. This sample has roughly 1,600,000 clones, with 97% to 99% found just once. J is TRBJ2-6 and V is TRBV19, with D uncertain. The sequenced sample was naive CD4+ T cells sorted from blood. Subset of the sample: CD45RA+ positively selected. The sequence derives from a man aged 25-45 years in good health. The CDR3 sequence is CASSIHPGSGANVLTF. The CDR3 bases are TGTGCCAGTAGTATCCACCCCGGCTCTGGGGCCAACGTCCTGACTTTC. Full variable domain (remainder filled in from reference TRBV19 and TRBJ2-6): DGGITQSPKYLFRKEGQNVTLSCEQNLNHDAMYWYRQDPGQGLRLIYYSQIVNDFQKGDIAEGYSVSREKKESFPLTVTSAQKNPTAFYLCASSIHPGSGANVLTFGAGSRLTVL.